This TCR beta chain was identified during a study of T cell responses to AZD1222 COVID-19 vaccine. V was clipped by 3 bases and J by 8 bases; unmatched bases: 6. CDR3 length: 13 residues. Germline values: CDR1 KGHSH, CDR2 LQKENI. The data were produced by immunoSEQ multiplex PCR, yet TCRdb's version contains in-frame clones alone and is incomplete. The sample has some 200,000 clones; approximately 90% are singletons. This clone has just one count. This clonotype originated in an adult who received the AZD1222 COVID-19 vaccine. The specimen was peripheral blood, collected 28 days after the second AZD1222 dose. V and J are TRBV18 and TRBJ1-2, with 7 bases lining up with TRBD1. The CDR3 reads CASSPRQGEGYTF. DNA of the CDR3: TGTGCCAGCTCACCTCGACAGGGTGAAGGCTACACCTTC.